This entry lists 11 T cell receptor beta chains sequenced from one sample in a study of regulatory T cells in long-lasting Graves disease. Time point given: persistent/refractory GD, antithyroid drugs over 5 years with positive TRAb. PBMC-derived RNA was used for the TCR library. Relying on iRepertoire HTBI primers and Arm-PCR of CDR3 regions, the team built TCR beta libraries. Each CDR3 protein is one row after TCRdb ran MiXCR on the multiplex PCR reads. This table holds 400,000 to 500,000 distinct CDR3 sequences, 22% found once. The material sequenced was peripheral blood mononuclear cells (PBMCs), taken when the disease was refractory, from a patient treated with antithyroid drugs. The origin of the receptors is a female donor with Graves disease.

Worth noting for this clonotype: An end of the junction does not agree with germline; a read error may underlie this. The chain carries TRBV18 and TRBJ2-5; D may match TRBD1 or TRBD2 (5 bases each). Germline CDR1 reads KGHSH; CDR2 reads LQKENI. This CDR3 is 14 amino acids long. CDR3 region: CASSPGRNQETQCF. As DNA, the CDR3 is TGTGCCAGCTCACCGGGACGGAACCAGGAGACCCAGTGCTTC.

This clonotype appeared a few times. The rearrangement joins TRBV5-1 to TRBJ1-1; a weak D match, TRBD1 (6 bases). V was pared by 4 bases and J by 0 bases, with 13 bases between. The CDR3 loop spans 15 amino acids. From germline, CDR1 is SGHRS and CDR2 YFSETQ. CDR3 in DNA: TGCGCCAGCAGCGGGGGGGCAGGGTTGAACACTGAAGCTTTCTTT. The encoded protein is CASSGGAGLNTEAFF. Combining the CDR3 with reference TRBV5-1 and TRBJ1-1 gives the whole variable domain KAGVTQTPRYLIKTRGQQVTLSCSPISGHRSVSWYQQTPGQGLQFLFEYFSETQRNKGNFPGRFSGRQFSNSRSEMNVSTLELGDSALYLCASSGGAGLNTEAFFGQGTRLTVV.

Concerning this clonotype: A read error may explain this, as a much larger clone is one base away. The rearrangement uses TRBV6-2 or TRBV6-3 and TRBJ2-7, with D possibly being TRBD1 (6 bases). The CDR3 has 18 amino acids. Per the germline V gene, CDR1 is MNHEY and CDR2 is SVGEGT. The V gene lost 4 bases and the J gene lost 3 bases, with 25 bases spanning the gap. CDR3 sequence: CASSSPATTGYSFYEQYF. The CDR3 DNA sequence: TGTGCCAGCAGTTCCCCGGCGACGACAGGTTACAGCTTCTACGAGCAGTACTTC.

This clonotype was counted only a few times. The gene calls are TRBV9 and TRBJ1-5; D is ambiguous. Trimming shortened V by 0 bases and J by 2 bases, and 12 bases separated the two germline ends. This CDR3 spans 16 amino acids. Looked up from germline, CDR1 is SGDLS and CDR2 is YYNGEE. CDR3 amino acids: CASSVGGVGGNQPQHF. CDR3 in DNA: TGTGCCAGCAGCGTAGGGGGAGTTGGGGGCAATCAGCCCCAGCATTTT. The entire variable domain, with the rest obtained from reference TRBV9 and TRBJ1-5, is as follows: DSGVTQTPKHLITATGQRVTLRCSPRSGDLSVYWYQQSLDQGLQFLIQYYNGEERAKGNILERFSAQQFPDLHSELNLSSLELGDSALYFCASSVGGVGGNQPQHFGDGTRLSIL.

V gene TRBV13 combines with J gene TRBJ2-3, with unresolved D. The CDR3 has 13 residues. Trimming left V 5 bases short and J 1 base short, with 7 bases between. CDR1 is PRHDT and CDR2 is FYEKMQ in the germline V gene (reference sequence). The CDR3 region is CASSKIRTDTQYF. CDR3 sequence (DNA): TGTGCCAGCAGCAAAATCCGCACAGATACGCAGTATTTT.

This clonotype was seen many times. The chain has TRBV11-3 and TRBJ2-5; 8 bases are shared with TRBD1. V was clipped by 2 bases and J by 2 bases; unmatched bases: 4. The CDR3 contains 15 residues. The germline V gene encodes CDR1 SGHNT and CDR2 YENEEA. The CDR3 reads CASSLTGQGQETQYF. The CDR3 coding sequence is TGTGCCAGCAGCTTAACTGGACAGGGACAAGAGACCCAGTACTTC.

A few counts support this clonotype. A read error is likely, as this CDR3 ends without the conserved phenylalanine or tryptophan. The DNA is left out, because the CDR3 cannot be placed on it with certainty; the CDR3 is given as TCRdb lists it. The chain has TRBV6-9 and TRBJ2-7; the D call TRBD1 from the table was never checked on the DNA. Germline lookup yields CDR1 MNHGY and CDR2 SVAAGI. Inclusive of both ends, the CDR3 amounts to 9 amino acids. The CDR3 sequence: CASSSGGRY.

The chain links TRBV7-2 to TRBJ1-4; no reliable D call. Germline V CDR1 and CDR2: SGHTA, FQGNSA. The CDR3 length is 14 residues. Deletions cut 1 base from V and 0 bases from J, with 3 bases between. The CDR3 bases are TGTGCCAGCAGCTTAGATGCAACTAATGAAAAACTGTTTTTT. This codes for CASSLDATNEKLFF.

On this clonotype itself: A clone one base away is much larger, so this may be a read error. The V and J genes are TRBV12-3 or TRBV12-4 and TRBJ1-5; weak D call: TRBD1 (5 bases). The CDR3 runs to 13 residues. V was trimmed by 3 bases and J by 6 bases, leaving 9 bases between them. The CDR3 sequence: CASSFQGLQPQHF. The DNA for the CDR3 is TGTGCCAGCAGTTTCCAGGGTCTTCAGCCCCAGCATTTT.

This clonotype was seen only a few times. The chain recombines TRBV2 with TRBJ1-5; no clear D gene. The CDR3 consists of 18 residues. Germline lookup yields CDR1 SNHLY and CDR2 FYNNEI. V was clipped by 3 bases and J by 6 bases, with 24 bases between them. The CDR3 bases are TGTGCCAGCAGTGATCGGTTTCTCTCCAATCTCGGCCGTCAGCCCCAGCATTTT. Protein sequence: CASSDRFLSNLGRQPQHF.

The CDR3 region has the DNA TGCAGTGCGAGAAGTGGAACTGAAGCTTTCTTT. This translates into CSARSGTEAFF. The rearrangement uses TRBV20-1 and TRBJ1-1; no clear D. Germline V gene lookup returns CDR1 DFQATT and CDR2 SNEGSKA (reference sequence). The CDR3 spans 11 residues. Trimming stripped 6 bases from V and 5 bases from J, with 10 bases between.